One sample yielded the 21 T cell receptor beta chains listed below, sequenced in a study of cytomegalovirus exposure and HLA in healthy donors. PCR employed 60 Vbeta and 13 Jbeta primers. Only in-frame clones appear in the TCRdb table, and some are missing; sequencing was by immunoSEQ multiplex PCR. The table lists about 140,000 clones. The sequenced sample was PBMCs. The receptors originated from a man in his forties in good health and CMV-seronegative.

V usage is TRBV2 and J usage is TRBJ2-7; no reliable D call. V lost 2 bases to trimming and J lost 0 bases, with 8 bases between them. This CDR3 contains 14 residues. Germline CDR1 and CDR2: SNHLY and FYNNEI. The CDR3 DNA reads TGTGCCAGCAGTGAACTACGGAGCTCCTACGAGCAGTACTTC. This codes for CASSELRSSYEQYF.

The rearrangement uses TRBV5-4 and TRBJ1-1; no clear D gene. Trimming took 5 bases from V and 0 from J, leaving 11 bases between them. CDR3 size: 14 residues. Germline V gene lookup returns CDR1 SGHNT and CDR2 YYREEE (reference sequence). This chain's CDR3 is CASREAVMNTEAFF. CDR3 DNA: TGTGCCAGCAGGGAGGCCGTTATGAACACTGAAGCTTTCTTT.

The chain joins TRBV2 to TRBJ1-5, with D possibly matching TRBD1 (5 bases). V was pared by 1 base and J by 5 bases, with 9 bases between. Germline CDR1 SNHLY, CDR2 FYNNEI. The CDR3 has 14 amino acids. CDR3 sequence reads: CASSEDRIDQPQHF. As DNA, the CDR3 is TGTGCCAGCAGTGAAGACAGGATCGATCAGCCCCAGCATTTT.

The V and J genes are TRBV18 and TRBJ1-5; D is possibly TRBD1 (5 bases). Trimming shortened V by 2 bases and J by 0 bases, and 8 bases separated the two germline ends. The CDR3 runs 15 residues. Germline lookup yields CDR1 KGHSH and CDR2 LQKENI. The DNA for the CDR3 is TGTGCCAGCTCACCAGCGGGGACTAGCAATCAGCCCCAGCATTTT. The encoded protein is CASSPAGTSNQPQHF.

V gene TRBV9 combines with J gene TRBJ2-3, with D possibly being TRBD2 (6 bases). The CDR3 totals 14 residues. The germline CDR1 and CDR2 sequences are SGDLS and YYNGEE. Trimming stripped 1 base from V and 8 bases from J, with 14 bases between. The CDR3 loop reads CASSVLATLGTQYF. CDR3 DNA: TGTGCCAGCAGCGTACTAGCGACCCTTGGTACGCAGTATTTT.

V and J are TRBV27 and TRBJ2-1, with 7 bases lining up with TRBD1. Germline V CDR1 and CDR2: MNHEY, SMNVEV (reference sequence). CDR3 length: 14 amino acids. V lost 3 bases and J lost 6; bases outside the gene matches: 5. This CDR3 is CASSFRQGGNEQFF. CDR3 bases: TGTGCCAGCAGTTTTCGACAGGGCGGCAATGAGCAGTTCTTC.

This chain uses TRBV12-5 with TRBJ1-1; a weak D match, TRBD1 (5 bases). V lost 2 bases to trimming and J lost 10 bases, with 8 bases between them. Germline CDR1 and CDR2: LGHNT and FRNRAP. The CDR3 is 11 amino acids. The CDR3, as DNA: TGTGCTAGTGGTTTGAGCGGGGCAGCTTTCTTT. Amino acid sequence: CASGLSGAAFF.

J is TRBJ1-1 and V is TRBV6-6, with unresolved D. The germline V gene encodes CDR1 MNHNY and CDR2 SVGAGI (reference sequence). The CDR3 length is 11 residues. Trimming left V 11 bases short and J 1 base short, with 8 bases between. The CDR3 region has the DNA TGTGCCCACGCCAGGAACACTGAAGCTTTCTTT. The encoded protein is CAHARNTEAFF.

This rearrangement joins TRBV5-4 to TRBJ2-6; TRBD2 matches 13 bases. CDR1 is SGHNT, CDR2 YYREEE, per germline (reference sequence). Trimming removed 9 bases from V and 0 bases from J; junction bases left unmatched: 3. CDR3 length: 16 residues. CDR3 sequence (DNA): TGTGCCACGACTAGCGGGGGGTCCTCTGGGGCCAACGTCCTGACTTTC. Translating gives CATTSGGSSGANVLTF.

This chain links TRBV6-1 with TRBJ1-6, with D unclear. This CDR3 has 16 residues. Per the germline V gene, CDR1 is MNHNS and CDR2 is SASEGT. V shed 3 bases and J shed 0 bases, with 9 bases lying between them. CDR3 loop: CASSDVISSYNSPLHF. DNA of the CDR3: TGTGCCAGCAGTGATGTGATTAGCTCCTATAATTCACCCCTCCACTTT.

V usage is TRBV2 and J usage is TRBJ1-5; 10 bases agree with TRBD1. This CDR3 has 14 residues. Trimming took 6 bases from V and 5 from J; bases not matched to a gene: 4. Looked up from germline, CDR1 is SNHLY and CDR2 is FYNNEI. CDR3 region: CASRPGQGHQPQHF. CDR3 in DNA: TGTGCCAGCAGGCCGGGACAGGGGCATCAGCCCCAGCATTTT.

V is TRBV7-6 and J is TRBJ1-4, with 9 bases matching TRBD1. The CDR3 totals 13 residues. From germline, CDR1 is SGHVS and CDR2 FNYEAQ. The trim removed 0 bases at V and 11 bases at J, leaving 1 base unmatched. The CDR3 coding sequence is TGTGCCAGCAGCTTAGCCACAGGGGGCAAACTGTTTTTT. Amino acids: CASSLATGGKLFF.

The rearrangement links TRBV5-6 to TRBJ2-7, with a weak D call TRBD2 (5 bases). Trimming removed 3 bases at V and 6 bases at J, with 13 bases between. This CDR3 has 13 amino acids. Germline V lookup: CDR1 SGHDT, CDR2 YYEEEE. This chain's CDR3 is CASSSPLASEQYF. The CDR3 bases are TGTGCCAGCAGCTCCCCCCTAGCCTCCGAGCAGTACTTC.

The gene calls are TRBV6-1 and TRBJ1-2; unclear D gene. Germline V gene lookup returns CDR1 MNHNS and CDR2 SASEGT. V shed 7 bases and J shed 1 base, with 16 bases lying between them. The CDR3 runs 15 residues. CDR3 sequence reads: CASTQGAYYNYGYTF. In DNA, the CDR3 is TGTGCCAGCACCCAAGGAGCCTACTATAACTATGGCTACACCTTC.

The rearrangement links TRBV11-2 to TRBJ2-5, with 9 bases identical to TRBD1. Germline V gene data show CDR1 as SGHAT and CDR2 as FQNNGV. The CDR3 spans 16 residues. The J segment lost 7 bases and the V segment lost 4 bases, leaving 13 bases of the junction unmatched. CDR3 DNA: TGTGCCAGCAGCTCGCCCGGACAGGGGCCCCAGTTGACCCAGTACTTC. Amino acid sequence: CASSSPGQGPQLTQYF.

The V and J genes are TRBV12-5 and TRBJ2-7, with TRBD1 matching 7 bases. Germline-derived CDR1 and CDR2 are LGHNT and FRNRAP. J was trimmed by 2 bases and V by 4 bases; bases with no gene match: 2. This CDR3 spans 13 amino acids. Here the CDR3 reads CASGWGQTYEQYF. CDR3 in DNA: TGTGCTAGTGGTTGGGGACAGACCTACGAGCAGTACTTC.

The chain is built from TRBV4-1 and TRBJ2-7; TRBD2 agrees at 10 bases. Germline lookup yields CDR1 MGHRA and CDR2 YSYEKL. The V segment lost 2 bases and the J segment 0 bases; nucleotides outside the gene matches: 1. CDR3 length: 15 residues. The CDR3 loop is CASSQIAGGSYEQYF. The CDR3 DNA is TGCGCCAGCAGCCAAATAGCGGGGGGCTCCTACGAGCAGTACTTC.

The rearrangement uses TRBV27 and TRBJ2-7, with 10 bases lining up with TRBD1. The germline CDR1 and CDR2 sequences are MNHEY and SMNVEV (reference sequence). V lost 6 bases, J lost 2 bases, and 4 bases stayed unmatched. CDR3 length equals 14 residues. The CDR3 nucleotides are TGTGCCAGCAGCAGGGGACAGGGGACCTACGAGCAGTACTTC. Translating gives CASSRGQGTYEQYF.

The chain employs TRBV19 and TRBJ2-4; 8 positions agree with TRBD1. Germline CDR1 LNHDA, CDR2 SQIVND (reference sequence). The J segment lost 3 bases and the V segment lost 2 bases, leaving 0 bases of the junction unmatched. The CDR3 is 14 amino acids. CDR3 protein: CASSITGGKNIQYF. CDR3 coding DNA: TGTGCCAGTAGTATAACAGGGGGCAAAAACATTCAGTACTTC.

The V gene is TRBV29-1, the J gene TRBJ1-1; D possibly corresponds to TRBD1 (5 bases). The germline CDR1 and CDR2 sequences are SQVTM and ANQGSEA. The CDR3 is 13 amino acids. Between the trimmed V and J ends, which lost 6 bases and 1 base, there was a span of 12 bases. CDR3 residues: CSVSGLGNTEAFF. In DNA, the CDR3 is TGCAGCGTATCAGGGCTAGGGAACACTGAAGCTTTCTTT.

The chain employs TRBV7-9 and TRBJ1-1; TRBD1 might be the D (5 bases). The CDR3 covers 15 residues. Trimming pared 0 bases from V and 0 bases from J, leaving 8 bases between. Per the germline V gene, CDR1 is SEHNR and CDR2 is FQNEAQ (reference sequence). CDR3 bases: TGTGCCAGCAGCTTAGCGGTCAGGGTGAACACTGAAGCTTTCTTT. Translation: CASSLAVRVNTEAFF.